This record covers a single T cell receptor (beta chain). V lost 8 bases to trimming and J lost 0 bases, with 9 bases between them. The CDR3 is made up of 13 amino acids. In germline, CDR1 is SNHLY, CDR2 FYNNEI. This specimen comes from a study of cytomegalovirus exposure and HLA in healthy donors. PCR was performed using 60 Vbeta and 13 Jbeta primers. Clones were read by immunoSEQ multiplex PCR, and TCRdb kept only the in-frame ones, dropping some. The table shows a few hundred thousand clones, with approximately 80% occurring only once. The chain links TRBV2 to TRBJ2-3; D remains ambiguous. The clonotype comes from a girl aged 2-10 years in good health and CMV-seronegative. Specimen: PBMCs. For the CDR3, the DNA is TGTGCCAGCGAGCCCGCGAGCACAGATACGCAGTATTTT. This gives the protein CASEPASTDTQYF.